This T cell receptor (beta chain) was captured by sequencing in a study of T-cell reconstitution after alpha-beta-depleted transplantation in children. The study's findings and limits: Two months or so post-transplant, alpha-beta T cells reportedly derived from several hundred expanded graft clones. T-cell numbers and diversity one year post-transplant derived largely from freshly generated T cells.

To note about this clonotype: Antigen specificity is unknown.

The CDR3 runs 16 residues. Germline V gene sequence: CDR1 LNHNV, CDR2 YYDKDF (reference sequence). The trim removed 1 base at V and 2 bases at J, leaving 4 bases unmatched. Unique molecular identifiers were incorporated during preparation of the TCRbeta library. TCRdb passed the PCR reads through MiXCR, listing each CDR3 protein once. The table includes 450,000 to 550,000 distinct CDR3 sequences, approximately 10% detected once. This rearrangement joins TRBV15 to TRBJ1-3; 8 bases line up with TRBD1. The material sequenced was PBMCs, mostly from graft donor cells, taken 180 days after TCRalphabeta/CD19-depleted stem cell transplant. The sequence came from a female patient under 10 years old who had a stem cell transplant for aplastic anemia, so the T cells may come from the graft donor. CDR3 in amino acids: CATSRVAGGTGNTIYF. In DNA form, the CDR3 reads TGTGCCACCAGCAGAGTCGCAGGGGGCACTGGAAACACCATATATTTT.